Sequencing of this T cell receptor (beta chain) was carried out in a study of cytomegalovirus exposure and HLA in healthy donors. Both 60 Vbeta primers and 13 Jbeta primers went into the PCR. Profiled with immunoSEQ multiplex PCR; TCRdb holds only in-frame clones, not every one. The sample shows 99,000 or so clones, approximately 11% of them seen only once. Overall study results and limits: A later analysis reported that several of the most significant clusters appeared to be linked to common viral pathogens, among them Epstein-Barr virus. Some segments of the V type, notably TRBV6-2 and TRBV6-3, were excluded as indistinguishable. Earlier analysis found most TCR beta V segments productive about 87% or about 30% of the time.

On this clone itself: Its antigen is currently unknown.

Germline V lookup: CDR1 LNHDA, CDR2 SQIVND (reference sequence). The CDR3 is made up of 14 amino acids. Trimming removed 5 bases from V and 4 bases from J; junction bases left unmatched: 6. This clonotype was obtained from a man aged 35 to 55 in good health and CMV-seropositive. Sequencing input: PBMCs. The genes are TRBV19 and TRBJ1-1, with TRBD1 identical over 8 bases. The CDR3 is CASSPGQGTTEAFF. CDR3 coding DNA: TGTGCCAGTAGTCCCGGACAGGGAACCACTGAAGCTTTCTTT.